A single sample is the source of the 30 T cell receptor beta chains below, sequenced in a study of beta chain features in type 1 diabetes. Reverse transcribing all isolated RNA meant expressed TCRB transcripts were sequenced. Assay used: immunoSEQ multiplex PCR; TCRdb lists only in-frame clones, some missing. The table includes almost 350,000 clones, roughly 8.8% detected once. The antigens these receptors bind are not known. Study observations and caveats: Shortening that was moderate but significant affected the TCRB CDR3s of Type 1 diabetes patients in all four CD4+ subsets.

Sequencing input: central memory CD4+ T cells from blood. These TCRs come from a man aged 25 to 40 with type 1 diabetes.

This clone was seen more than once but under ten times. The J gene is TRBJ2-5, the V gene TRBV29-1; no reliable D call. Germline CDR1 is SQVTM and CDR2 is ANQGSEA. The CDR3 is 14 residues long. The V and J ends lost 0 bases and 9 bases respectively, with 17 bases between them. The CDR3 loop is CSVEDPRANRAQYF. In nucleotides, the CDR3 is TGCAGCGTTGAAGATCCCCGGGCGAATAGGGCCCAGTACTTC.

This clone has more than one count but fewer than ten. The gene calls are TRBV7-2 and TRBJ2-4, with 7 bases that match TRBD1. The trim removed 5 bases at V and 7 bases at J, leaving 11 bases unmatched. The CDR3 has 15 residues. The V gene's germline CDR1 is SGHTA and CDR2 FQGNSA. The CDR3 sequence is CASSVRTGFANIQYF. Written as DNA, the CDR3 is TGTGCCAGCAGCGTCCGGACAGGTTTCGCGAACATTCAGTACTTC.

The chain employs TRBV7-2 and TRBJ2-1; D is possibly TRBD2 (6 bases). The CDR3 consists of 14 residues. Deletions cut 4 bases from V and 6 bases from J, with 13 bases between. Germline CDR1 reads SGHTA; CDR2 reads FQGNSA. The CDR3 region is CASSSSGLVNEQFF. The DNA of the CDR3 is TGTGCCAGCAGCTCCTCGGGACTGGTCAATGAGCAGTTCTTC.

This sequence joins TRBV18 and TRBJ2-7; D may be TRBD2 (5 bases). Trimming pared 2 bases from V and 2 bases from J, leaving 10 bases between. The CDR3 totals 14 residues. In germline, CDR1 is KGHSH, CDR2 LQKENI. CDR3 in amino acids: CASSPGELTYEQYF. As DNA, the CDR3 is TGTGCCAGCTCACCAGGGGAGCTTACCTACGAGCAGTACTTC.

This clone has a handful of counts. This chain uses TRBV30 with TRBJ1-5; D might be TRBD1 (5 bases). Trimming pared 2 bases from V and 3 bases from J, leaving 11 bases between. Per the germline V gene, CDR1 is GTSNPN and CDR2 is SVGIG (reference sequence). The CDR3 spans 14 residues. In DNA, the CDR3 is TGTGCCTGGAGTACAGTCAGGGTCAATCAGCCCCAGCATTTT. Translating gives CAWSTVRVNQPQHF.

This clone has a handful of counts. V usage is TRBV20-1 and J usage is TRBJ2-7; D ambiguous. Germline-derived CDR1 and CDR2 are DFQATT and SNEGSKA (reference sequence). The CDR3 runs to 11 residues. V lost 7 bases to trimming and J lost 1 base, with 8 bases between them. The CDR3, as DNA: TGCAGTGGAGGTGGTTCCTACGAGCAGTACTTC. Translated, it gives CSGGGSYEQYF.

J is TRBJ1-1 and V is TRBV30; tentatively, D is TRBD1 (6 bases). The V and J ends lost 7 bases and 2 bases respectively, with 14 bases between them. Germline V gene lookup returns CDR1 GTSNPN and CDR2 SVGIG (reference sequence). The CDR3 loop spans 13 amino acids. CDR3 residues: CASRQAFNTEAFF. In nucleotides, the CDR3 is TGTGCCTCCAGACAGGCCTTCAACACTGAAGCTTTCTTT.

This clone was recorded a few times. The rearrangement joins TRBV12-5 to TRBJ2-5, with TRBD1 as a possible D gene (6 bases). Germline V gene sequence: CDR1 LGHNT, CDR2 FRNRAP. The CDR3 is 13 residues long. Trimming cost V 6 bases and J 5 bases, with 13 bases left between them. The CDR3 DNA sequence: TGTGCTAGTGGCCCACAGGGTAGGGAGACCCAGTACTTC. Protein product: CASGPQGRETQYF.

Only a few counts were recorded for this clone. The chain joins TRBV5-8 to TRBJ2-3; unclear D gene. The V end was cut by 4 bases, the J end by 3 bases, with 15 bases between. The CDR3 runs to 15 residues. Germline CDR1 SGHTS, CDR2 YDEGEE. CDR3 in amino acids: CASSLSGADTDTQYF. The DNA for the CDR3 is TGTGCCAGCAGCCTGTCGGGTGCAGATACAGATACGCAGTATTTT.

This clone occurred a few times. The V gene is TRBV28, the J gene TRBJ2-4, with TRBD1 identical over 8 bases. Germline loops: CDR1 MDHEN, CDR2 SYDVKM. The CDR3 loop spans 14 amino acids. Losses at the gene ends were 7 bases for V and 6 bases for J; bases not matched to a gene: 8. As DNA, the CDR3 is TGTGCCAGCACTCCGGGCGGACAGGGAAACATTCAGTACTTC. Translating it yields CASTPGGQGNIQYF. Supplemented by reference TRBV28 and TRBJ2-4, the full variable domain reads DVKVTQSSRYLVKRTGEKVFLECVQDMDHENMFWYRQDPGLGLRLIYFSYDVKMKEKGDIPEGYSVSREKKERFSLILESASTNQTSMYLCASTPGGQGNIQYFGAGTRLSVL.

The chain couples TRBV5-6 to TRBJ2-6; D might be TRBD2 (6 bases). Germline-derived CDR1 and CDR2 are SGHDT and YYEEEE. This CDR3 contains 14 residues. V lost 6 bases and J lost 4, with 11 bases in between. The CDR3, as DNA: TGTGCCAGCACCCCTGGAGGGGGGGCCAACGTCCTGACTTTC. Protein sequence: CASTPGGGANVLTF.

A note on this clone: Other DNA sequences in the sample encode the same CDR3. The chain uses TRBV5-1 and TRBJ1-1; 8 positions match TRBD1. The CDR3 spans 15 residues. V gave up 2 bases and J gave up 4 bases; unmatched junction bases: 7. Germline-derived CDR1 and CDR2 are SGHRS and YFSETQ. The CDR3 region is CASSFSTGGGTEAFF. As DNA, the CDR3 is TGCGCCAGCAGCTTTAGTACAGGGGGGGGCACTGAAGCTTTCTTT.

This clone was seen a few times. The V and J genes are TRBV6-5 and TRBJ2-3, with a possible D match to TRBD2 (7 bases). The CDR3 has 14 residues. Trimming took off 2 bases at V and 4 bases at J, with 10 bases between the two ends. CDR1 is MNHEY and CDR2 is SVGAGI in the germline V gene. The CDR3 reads CASSYRGGADTQYF. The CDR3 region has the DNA TGTGCCAGCAGTTACCGCGGGGGCGCAGATACGCAGTATTTT.

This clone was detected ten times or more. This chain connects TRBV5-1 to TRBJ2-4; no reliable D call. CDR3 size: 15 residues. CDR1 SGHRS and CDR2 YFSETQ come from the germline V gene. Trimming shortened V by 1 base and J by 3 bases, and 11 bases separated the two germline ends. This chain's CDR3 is CASSLWSLGKNIQYF. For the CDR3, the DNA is TGCGCCAGCAGCTTGTGGAGTTTGGGCAAAAACATTCAGTACTTC.

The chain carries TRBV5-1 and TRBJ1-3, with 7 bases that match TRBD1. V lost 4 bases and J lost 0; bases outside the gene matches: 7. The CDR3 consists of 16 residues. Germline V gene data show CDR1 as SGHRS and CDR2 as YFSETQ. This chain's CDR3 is CASSAGQTDSGNTIYF. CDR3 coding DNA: TGCGCCAGCAGCGCGGGACAGACAGACTCTGGAAACACCATATATTTT.

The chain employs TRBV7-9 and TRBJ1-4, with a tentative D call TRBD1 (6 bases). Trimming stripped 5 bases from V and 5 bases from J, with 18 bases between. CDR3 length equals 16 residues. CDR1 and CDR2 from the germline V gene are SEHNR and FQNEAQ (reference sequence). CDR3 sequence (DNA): TGTGCCAGCAGCCCAGAGGTCAACAGGGTAAATGAAAAACTGTTTTTT. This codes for CASSPEVNRVNEKLFF. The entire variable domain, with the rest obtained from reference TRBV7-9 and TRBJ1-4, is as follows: DTGVSQNPRHKITKRGQNVTFRCDPISEHNRLYWYRQTLGQGPEFLTYFQNEAQLEKSRLLSDRFSAERPKGSFSTLEIQRTEQGDSAMYLCASSPEVNRVNEKLFFGSGTQLSVL.

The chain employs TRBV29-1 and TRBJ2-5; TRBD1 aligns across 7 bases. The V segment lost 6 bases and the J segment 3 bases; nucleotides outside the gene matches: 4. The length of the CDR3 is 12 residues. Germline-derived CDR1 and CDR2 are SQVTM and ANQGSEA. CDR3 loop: CSVRQGEETQYF. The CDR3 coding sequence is TGCAGCGTAAGACAGGGAGAAGAGACCCAGTACTTC.

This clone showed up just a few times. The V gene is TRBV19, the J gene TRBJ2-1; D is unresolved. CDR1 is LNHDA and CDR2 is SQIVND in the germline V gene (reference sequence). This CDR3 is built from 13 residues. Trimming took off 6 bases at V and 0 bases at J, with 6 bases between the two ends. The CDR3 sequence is CASRDHSYNEQFF. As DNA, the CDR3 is TGTGCCAGTAGAGACCACTCCTACAATGAGCAGTTCTTC.

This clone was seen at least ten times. The CDR3 region is CATGITSEKLFF. The CDR3 DNA sequence: TGTGCCACGGGGATCACAAGTGAAAAACTGTTTTTT. The genes are TRBV18 and TRBJ1-4, with no clear D. This CDR3 is 12 amino acids long. V lost 10 bases and J 7 bases, leaving 13 bases between the germline ends. Germline V CDR1 and CDR2: KGHSH, LQKENI.

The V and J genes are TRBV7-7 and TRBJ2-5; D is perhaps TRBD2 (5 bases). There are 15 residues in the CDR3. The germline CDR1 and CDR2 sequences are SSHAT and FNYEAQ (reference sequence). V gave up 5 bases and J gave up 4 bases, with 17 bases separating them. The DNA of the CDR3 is TGTGCCAGCAGCCTAGGGCCTCGGGGTGGAGAGACCCAGTACTTC. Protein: CASSLGPRGGETQYF.

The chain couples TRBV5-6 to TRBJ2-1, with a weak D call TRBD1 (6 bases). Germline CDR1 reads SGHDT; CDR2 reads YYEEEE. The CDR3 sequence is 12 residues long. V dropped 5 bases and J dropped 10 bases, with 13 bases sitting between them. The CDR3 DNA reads TGTGCCAGCAGTTTGACAGGTCGGGAGCAGTTCTTC. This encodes CASSLTGREQFF.

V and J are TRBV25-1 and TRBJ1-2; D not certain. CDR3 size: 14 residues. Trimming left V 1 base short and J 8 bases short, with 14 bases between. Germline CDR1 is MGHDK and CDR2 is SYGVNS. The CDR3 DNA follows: TGTGCCAGCAGTGAATGGTCTCCAAGCCCCGGCTACACCTTC. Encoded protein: CASSEWSPSPGYTF.

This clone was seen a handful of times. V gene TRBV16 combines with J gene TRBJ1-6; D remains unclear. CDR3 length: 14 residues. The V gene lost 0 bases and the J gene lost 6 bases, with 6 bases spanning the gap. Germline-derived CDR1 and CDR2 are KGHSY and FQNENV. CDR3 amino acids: CASSQSGFNSPLHF. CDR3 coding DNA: TGTGCCAGCAGCCAATCCGGGTTTAATTCACCCCTCCACTTT.

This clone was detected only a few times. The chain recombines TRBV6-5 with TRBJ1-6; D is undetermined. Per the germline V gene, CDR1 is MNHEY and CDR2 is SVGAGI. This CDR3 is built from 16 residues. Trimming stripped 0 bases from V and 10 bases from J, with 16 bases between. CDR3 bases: TGTGCCAGCAGTTACTCGAGCCCGGGGAGCGGGTCACCCCTCCACTTT. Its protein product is CASSYSSPGSGSPLHF.

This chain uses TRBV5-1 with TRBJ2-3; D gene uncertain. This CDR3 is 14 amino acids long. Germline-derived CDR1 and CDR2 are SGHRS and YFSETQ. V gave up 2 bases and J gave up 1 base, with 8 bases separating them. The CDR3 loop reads CASSFGRGTDTQYF. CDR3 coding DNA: TGCGCCAGCAGCTTTGGGCGCGGCACAGATACGCAGTATTTT.

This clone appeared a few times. This CDR3 is CASSNRGTNEKLFF. In nucleotides, the CDR3 is TGTGCCAGCAGTAACAGGGGAACTAATGAAAAACTGTTTTTT. V gene TRBV2 combines with J gene TRBJ1-4, with 7 bases lining up with TRBD1. The germline V gene encodes CDR1 SNHLY and CDR2 FYNNEI. The V and J ends lost 5 bases and 1 base, in that order; junction bases with no gene match: 1. CDR3 length: 14 residues.

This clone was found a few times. In DNA, the CDR3 is TGTGCCAGCAGCTTAGCGGACAGAGTAGCCAAAAACATTCAGTACTTC. Residues: CASSLADRVAKNIQYF. The chain employs TRBV7-2 and TRBJ2-4, with D maybe TRBD1 (6 bases). The germline V gene has CDR1 SGHTA and CDR2 FQGNSA. V was cut by 0 bases and J by 0 bases, with 9 bases left in between. The CDR3 spans 16 residues.

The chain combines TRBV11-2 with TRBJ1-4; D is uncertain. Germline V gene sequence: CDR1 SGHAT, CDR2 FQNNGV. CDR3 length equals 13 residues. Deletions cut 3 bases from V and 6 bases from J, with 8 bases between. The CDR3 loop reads CASSLGSYEKLFF. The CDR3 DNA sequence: TGTGCCAGCAGCTTGGGGTCGTATGAAAAACTGTTTTTT.

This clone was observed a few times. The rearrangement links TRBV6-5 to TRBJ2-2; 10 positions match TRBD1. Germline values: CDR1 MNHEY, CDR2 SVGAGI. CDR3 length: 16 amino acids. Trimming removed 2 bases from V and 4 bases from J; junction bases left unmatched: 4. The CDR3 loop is CASSYRQGARTGELFF. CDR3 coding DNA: TGTGCCAGCAGTTACCGACAGGGGGCGCGCACCGGGGAGCTGTTTTTT.

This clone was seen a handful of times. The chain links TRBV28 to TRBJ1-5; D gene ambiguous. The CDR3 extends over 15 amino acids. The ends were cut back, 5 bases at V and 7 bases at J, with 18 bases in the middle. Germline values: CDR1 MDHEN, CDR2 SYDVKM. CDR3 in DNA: TGTGCCAGCAGTCCCGCCTCTCCCTCCGGGCAGCCCCAGCATTTT. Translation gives CASSPASPSGQPQHF.